A single sample is the source of the 14 T cell receptor beta chains below, sequenced in a study of T-cell reconstitution after alpha-beta-depleted transplantation in children. Construction of the TCRbeta library involved unique molecular identifiers. From the PCR reads, TCRdb called clonotypes with MiXCR, one entry per CDR3 protein. This table holds hundreds of thousands of distinct CDR3 sequences, 16% found once. The sample here was PBMCs from the stem cell graft donor, taken from the stem cell graft. The receptors were sampled from a human donor who donated a stem cell graft to a child with acute myeloid leukemia.

This clonotype turned up a few times. The chain links TRBV7-9 to TRBJ1-1; no definite D call. The V end was cut by 5 bases, the J end by 0 bases, with 10 bases between. The CDR3 has 14 residues. Germline lookup yields CDR1 SEHNR and CDR2 FQNEAQ (reference sequence). In DNA form, the CDR3 reads TGTGCCAGCAGCGGGGTCAGGTTGAACACTGAAGCTTTCTTT. This encodes CASSGVRLNTEAFF.

J is TRBJ2-7 and V is TRBV27; 8 bases fit TRBD2. After removal of 4 bases from V and 2 bases from J, the junction contained 13 bases not matched to a gene. Per the germline V gene, CDR1 is MNHEY and CDR2 is SMNVEV (reference sequence). This CDR3 is built from 17 residues. The CDR3 bases are TGTGCCAGCAGTTCAACCCTCGTGGCGGGGGGCACCTACGAGCAGTACTTC. Amino acid sequence: CASSSTLVAGGTYEQYF.

This clonotype was observed a handful of times. The chain has TRBV5-5 and TRBJ1-2; D call uncertain. In germline, CDR1 is SGHKS, CDR2 YYEKEE (reference sequence). The CDR3 has 14 amino acids. V was cut by 3 bases and J by 5 bases, with 14 bases left in between. CDR3 protein: CASSYGLNPYGYTF. CDR3 coding DNA: TGTGCCAGCAGCTATGGACTCAACCCATATGGCTACACCTTC. Variable domain in full (rest from reference TRBV5-5 and TRBJ1-2): DAGVTQSPTHLIKTRGQQVTLRCSPISGHKSVSWYQQVLGQGPQFIFQYYEKEERGRGNFPDRFSARQFPNYSSELNVNALLLGDSALYLCASSYGLNPYGYTFGSGTRLTVV.

Points on this clonotype: Given a much more abundant clone one base away, this may be a read error. The rearrangement joins TRBV6-4 to TRBJ2-1, with 9 nucleotides matching TRBD2. From germline, CDR1 is MRHNA and CDR2 SNTAGT. The CDR3 loop spans 16 amino acids. For the CDR3, the DNA is TGTGCCAGCAGTGAGGTAGCGGGGGCCTATTACAATGAGCAGTCCTTC. It is translated as CASSEVAGAYYNEQSF.

The V call is TRBV20-1, the J call TRBJ2-5; TRBD2 aligns across 11 bases. The germline gives CDR1 DFQATT, CDR2 SNEGSKA (reference sequence). This CDR3 region has 15 residues. V shed 0 bases and J 4 bases; nucleotides not matched to a gene: 4. Here the CDR3 DNA reads TGCAGTGCTAGAGATAGCGGGGGGGCGTCAGAGACCCAGTACTTC. Protein sequence: CSARDSGGASETQYF.

This clonotype occurred a few times. The J gene is TRBJ2-3, the V gene TRBV12-3 or TRBV12-4; D ambiguous. CDR3 size: 16 residues. V was clipped by 3 bases and J by 0 bases, with 13 bases between them. The CDR3 bases are TGTGCCAGCAGTTTGTCCAGCGCGTCTAGCACAGATACGCAGTATTTT. It specifies CASSLSSASSTDTQYF.

This clonotype showed up just a few times. V and J are TRBV28 and TRBJ2-3; D is possibly TRBD1 or TRBD2 (5 bases each). Between the trimmed V and J ends, which lost 5 bases and 0 bases, there was a span of 15 bases. Germline lookup yields CDR1 MDHEN and CDR2 SYDVKM. The CDR3 runs to 16 residues. CDR3 region: CASSHYGTPSTDTQYF. The CDR3 nucleotides are TGTGCCAGCAGTCATTACGGGACCCCTAGCACAGATACGCAGTATTTT.

This sequence joins TRBV12-3 or TRBV12-4 and TRBJ2-7; 7 bases line up with TRBD1. V lost 3 bases to trimming and J lost 2 bases; unmatched junction nucleotides: 4. This CDR3 contains 14 residues. The CDR3 DNA reads as TGTGCCAGCAGTTTGGGCAGGGGGACCTACGAGCAGTACGTC. Protein: CASSLGRGTYEQYV.

The V call is TRBV5-6, the J call TRBJ1-6, with 9 bases lining up with TRBD1. CDR1 is SGHDT and CDR2 is YYEEEE in the germline V gene. J was trimmed by 7 bases and V by 4 bases; bases with no gene match: 3. The CDR3 is 14 amino acids. The CDR3 region has the DNA TGTGCCAGCAGCACCGGGACAGGGAATTCACCCCTCCACTTT. Its translation is CASSTGTGNSPLHF.

This clonotype has at least ten counts. This chain connects TRBV11-2 to TRBJ2-4; 9 nucleotides align to TRBD1. This CDR3 spans 19 amino acids. Germline CDR1 is SGHAT and CDR2 is FQNNGV. The V gene end was trimmed by 2 bases and the J gene end by 1 base; junction bases not matched to a gene: 12. CDR3 sequence: CASSLSGTGQSLAKNIQYF. The CDR3 DNA reads TGTGCCAGCAGCTTATCCGGGACAGGGCAATCGTTGGCCAAAAACATTCAGTACTTC.

The rearrangement links TRBV10-3 to TRBJ2-1; D is uncertain. Trimming pared 2 bases from V and 8 bases from J, leaving 10 bases between. The V gene's germline CDR1 is ENHRY and CDR2 SYGVKD. The CDR3 length is 13 residues. The CDR3 nucleotides read TGTGCCATCAGTGAGCCTAACCCACATGAGCAGTTCTTC. This gives the protein CAISEPNPHEQFF.

This clonotype has just a few counts. The rearrangement joins TRBV12-3 or TRBV12-4 to TRBJ2-2; unclear D gene. Trimming removed 3 bases from V and 6 bases from J, with 8 bases in between. The CDR3 sequence is 13 residues long. The CDR3 region is CASSFARSGELFF. CDR3 DNA sequence: TGTGCCAGCAGTTTTGCCCGCTCCGGGGAGCTGTTTTTT.

This clonotype occurred many times. V gene TRBV4-3 combines with J gene TRBJ1-1; possibly TRBD1 for D (5 bases). The V and J ends lost 1 base and 3 bases respectively, with 9 bases between them. From germline, CDR1 is LGHNA and CDR2 YSLEER. CDR3 length: 14 residues. Here the CDR3 DNA reads TGCGCCAGCAGCCAAGCGGTGGGGGACACTGAAGCTTTCTTT. This translates into CASSQAVGDTEAFF.

This clonotype has a handful of counts. This rearrangement joins TRBV20-1 to TRBJ1-6, with D uncertain. The CDR3 is made up of 20 amino acids. CDR1 and CDR2 from the germline V gene are DFQATT and SNEGSKA (reference sequence). Deletions cut 1 base from V and 0 bases from J, with 22 bases between. This chain's CDR3 is CSARVWAADGTSSYNSPLHF. CDR3 bases: TGCAGTGCTAGAGTCTGGGCCGCGGATGGCACGAGCTCCTATAATTCACCCCTCCACTTT.